The 22 T cell receptor beta chains listed next were all sequenced from one sample in a study of regulatory T cells in long-lasting Graves disease. For TCR beta, libraries came from iRepertoire HTBI primers and Arm-PCR of CDR3 regions. TCRdb used MiXCR to reprocess the multiplex PCR reads, holding one entry per CDR3 protein. The sample includes about 440,000 distinct CDR3 sequences, around 17% of them seen just once. As to time point: newly diagnosed GD, antithyroid drugs for less than 3 months. The TCR library was made from RNA extracted from PBMCs. These data were likewise used in another study, on T cells in Graves' hyperthyroidism and ophthalmopathy.

Specimen: peripheral blood mononuclear cells (PBMCs), collected at new diagnosis, from a patient treated with antithyroid drugs. These receptor sequences come from a woman under 30 with Graves disease.

The gene calls are TRBV10-3 and TRBJ2-3, with TRBD2 matching 14 bases. The CDR3 has 16 residues. The V gene's germline CDR1 is ENHRY and CDR2 SYGVKD. Germline trimming cut 4 bases from V and 5 bases from J; bases unmatched to any gene: 5. The CDR3 spells CAISVGLAGAGDTQYF. The CDR3 nucleotides read TGTGCCATCAGTGTGGGACTAGCGGGAGCGGGAGATACGCAGTATTTT.

This clonotype was found many times. The V gene is TRBV29-1, the J gene TRBJ2-5, with D unclear. With 1 base removed from V and 5 bases from J, the gap between germline ends came to 17 bases. Germline values: CDR1 SQVTM, CDR2 ANQGSEA. The CDR3 consists of 15 residues. CDR3 nucleotides: TGCAGCGTTGAAGGATCCGACCGGCTTTGGGAGACCCAGTACTTC. Protein sequence: CSVEGSDRLWETQYF.

This clonotype was recorded many times. The chain has TRBV2 and TRBJ2-1; the match to TRBD2 covers 8 bases. Trimming took 3 bases from V and 5 from J; bases not matched to a gene: 6. This CDR3 has 15 residues. From germline, CDR1 is SNHLY and CDR2 FYNNEI. Here the CDR3 DNA reads TGTGCCAGCAGTGACCAGCGGGAGATCCACAATGAGCAGTTCTTC. Protein product: CASSDQREIHNEQFF.

This clonotype was seen repeatedly, ten times or more. This chain connects TRBV30 to TRBJ1-1; TRBD1 might be the D (6 bases). This CDR3 spans 16 amino acids. The V gene lost 2 bases and the J gene lost 0 bases, with 16 bases spanning the gap. Germline loops: CDR1 GTSNPN, CDR2 SVGIG (reference sequence). The CDR3 protein is CAWSLIAGTMNTEAFF. Written as DNA, the CDR3 is TGTGCCTGGAGTTTAATCGCCGGGACAATGAACACTGAAGCTTTCTTT.

This clonotype has at least ten counts. The chain is built from TRBV12-3 or TRBV12-4 and TRBJ1-2; no firm D call. The V end lost 4 bases, the J end lost 3 bases, and 6 bases lay between the germline ends. There are 12 residues in the CDR3. The DNA of the CDR3 is TGTGCCAGCAGTTCAAGACACTATGGCTACACCTTC. Its translation: CASSSRHYGYTF.

The rearrangement links TRBV25-1 to TRBJ1-1; D is possibly TRBD1 (5 bases). The CDR3 loop spans 13 amino acids. Germline assignment: CDR1 MGHDK and CDR2 SYGVNS. Trimming removed 8 bases from V and 10 bases from J, with 20 bases in between. The CDR3 is CASAPRDVVLAFF. Here the CDR3 DNA reads TGTGCCAGCGCCCCGAGGGACGTTGTGTTAGCTTTCTTT.

This clonotype was seen a few times. The J gene is TRBJ2-1, the V gene TRBV19, with D perhaps TRBD2 (6 bases). CDR1 is LNHDA, CDR2 SQIVND, per germline (reference sequence). The ends were cut back, 3 bases at V and 0 bases at J, with 15 bases in the middle. The CDR3 runs to 17 residues. The CDR3 DNA sequence: TGTGCCAGTAGTATCCCGGGACTTAGGAGCTCCTACAATGAGCAGTTCTTC. This translates into CASSIPGLRSSYNEQFF.

The genes are TRBV20-1 and TRBJ2-5, with D possibly matching TRBD2 (6 bases). V was trimmed by 5 bases and J by 7 bases, leaving 17 bases between them. This CDR3 is built from 13 residues. Germline lookup yields CDR1 DFQATT and CDR2 SNEGSKA (reference sequence). The CDR3 bases are TGCAGTGCTCCGGGACTTCCCGGGGGGACCCAGTACTTC. Translating gives CSAPGLPGGTQYF.

The chain joins TRBV2 to TRBJ1-5; D is perhaps TRBD1 (6 bases). The CDR3 loop spans 15 amino acids. Germline V gives CDR1 SNHLY, CDR2 FYNNEI. V lost 1 base, J lost 6 bases, and 13 bases lay in between. The CDR3 spells CASSEGQAASQPQHF. CDR3 in DNA: TGTGCCAGCAGTGAAGGACAGGCCGCGAGTCAGCCCCAGCATTTT.

CDR3 amino acids: CASSFTADTEAFF. DNA for the CDR3: TGTGCCAGCAGCTTTACGGCGGACACTGAAGCTTTCTTT. The rearrangement joins TRBV7-9 to TRBJ1-1; D remains ambiguous. Trimming removed 3 bases at V and 3 bases at J, with 8 bases between. In germline, CDR1 is SEHNR, CDR2 FQNEAQ (reference sequence). This CDR3 region has 13 residues.

The chain carries TRBV20-1 and TRBJ2-7; D might be TRBD2 (6 bases). In germline, CDR1 is DFQATT, CDR2 SNEGSKA (reference sequence). This CDR3 is 13 amino acids long. V was shortened by 3 bases and J by 1 base, with 10 bases between the two germline ends. The CDR3 here is CSARGRESYEQYF. The CDR3 DNA reads TGCAGTGCTAGGGGACGGGAGTCCTACGAGCAGTACTTC.

At least ten counts were recorded for this clonotype. The chain carries TRBV30 and TRBJ1-1; no clear D. This CDR3 spans 13 amino acids. The V end lost 3 bases, the J end lost 3 bases, and 11 bases lay between the germline ends. Germline V gives CDR1 GTSNPN, CDR2 SVGIG (reference sequence). CDR3 sequence (DNA): TGTGCCTGGAGCCGACGCGGGGACACTGAAGCTTTCTTT. Residues: CAWSRRGDTEAFF.

This clonotype was picked up many times. The CDR3 DNA reads TGTGCCAGCAGCTACCGCGGGGGGACTAGCGCCTACGAGCAGTACTTC. It codes for CASSYRGGTSAYEQYF. The chain uses TRBV7-2 and TRBJ2-7; 10 bases align to TRBD2. The CDR3 extends over 16 amino acids. The germline CDR1 and CDR2 sequences are SGHTA and FQGNSA. V was clipped by 4 bases and J by 2 bases; unmatched bases: 8.

The chain has TRBV14 and TRBJ2-2; perhaps TRBD1 as D (5 bases). Germline CDR1 and CDR2: SGHDN and FVKESK. The germline V and J ends were trimmed by 2 bases and 5 bases, with 9 bases remaining between them. The CDR3 spans 14 residues. The CDR3 sequence: CASSQNSGTGELFF. In DNA form, the CDR3 reads TGTGCCAGCAGCCAAAATTCAGGGACCGGGGAGCTGTTTTTT.

The V call is TRBV29-1, the J call TRBJ2-7, with a weak D call TRBD2 (5 bases). The length of the CDR3 is 13 residues. CDR1 is SQVTM and CDR2 is ANQGSEA in the germline V gene. Deletions cut 0 bases from V and 4 bases from J, with 10 bases between. The CDR3: CSVEEPEGYEQYF. The DNA of the CDR3 is TGCAGCGTTGAAGAACCTGAGGGTTACGAGCAGTACTTC.

The V gene is TRBV4-3, the J gene TRBJ1-2; no reliable D call. The V gene lost 1 base and the J gene lost 1 base, with 10 bases spanning the gap. This CDR3 is 15 amino acids long. From germline, CDR1 is LGHNA and CDR2 YSLEER. As DNA, the CDR3 is TGCGCCAGCAGCCAAGGGATTCGGGATAACTATGGCTACACCTTC. Translating it yields CASSQGIRDNYGYTF.

This clonotype was seen repeatedly, ten times or more. DNA for the CDR3: TGCGCCAGCAGCCCCGAAAGGGTCAGCTACGAGCAGTACTTC. Translated: CASSPERVSYEQYF. The V gene is TRBV5-1, the J gene TRBJ2-7, with D unclear. The CDR3 loop spans 14 amino acids. In germline, CDR1 is SGHRS, CDR2 YFSETQ. The V end lost 4 bases, the J end lost 3 bases, and 14 bases lay between the germline ends.

Many counts were recorded for this clonotype. The V call is TRBV7-2, the J call TRBJ2-3, with TRBD2 identical over 10 bases. The germline V gene encodes CDR1 SGHTA and CDR2 FQGNSA. This CDR3 spans 16 amino acids. V dropped 1 base and J dropped 4; count of bases not matched to a gene: 5. CDR3 DNA sequence: TGTGCCAGCAGCTTAGTCCCAGCGGGAGGGGCAGATACGCAGTATTTT. Amino acid sequence: CASSLVPAGGADTQYF.

V and J are TRBV28 and TRBJ2-1, with 7 bases identical to TRBD2. The CDR3 contains 17 residues. Germline V gives CDR1 MDHEN, CDR2 SYDVKM. With 2 bases clipped from V and 2 bases from J, the junction kept 9 bases outside the gene matches. In DNA, the CDR3 is TGTGCCAGCAGTTTAGATCCCTCTAGCGGCGCCTACAATGAGCAGTTCTTC. As protein: CASSLDPSSGAYNEQFF.

The chain has TRBV5-1 and TRBJ2-1, with D possibly matching TRBD1 (5 bases). The CDR3 has 15 amino acids. Per the germline V gene, CDR1 is SGHRS and CDR2 is YFSETQ. The V end was cut by 0 bases, the J end by 2 bases, with 9 bases between. The CDR3 region is CASSLERGTYNEQFF. CDR3 DNA sequence: TGCGCCAGCAGCTTGGAAAGGGGAACCTACAATGAGCAGTTCTTC. Full variable domain (remainder filled in from reference TRBV5-1 and TRBJ2-1): KAGVTQTPRYLIKTRGQQVTLSCSPISGHRSVSWYQQTPGQGLQFLFEYFSETQRNKGNFPGRFSGRQFSNSRSEMNVSTLELGDSALYLCASSLERGTYNEQFFGPGTRLTVL.

The table lists this clonotype with many counts. The rearrangement links TRBV27 to TRBJ2-1; D possibly corresponds to TRBD2 (5 bases). CDR3 length equals 16 residues. V shed 7 bases and J shed 4 bases, with 20 bases lying between them. The germline V gene has CDR1 MNHEY and CDR2 SMNVEV (reference sequence). In nucleotides, the CDR3 is TGTGCCAGCATGAGGCTGGCATTCGGGGAATACAATGAGCAGTTCTTC. Translation gives CASMRLAFGEYNEQFF.

The sample holds many counts of this clonotype. The chain uses TRBV28 and TRBJ2-1, with D tentatively TRBD1 or TRBD2 (5 bases each). From germline, CDR1 is MDHEN and CDR2 SYDVKM. The CDR3 is made up of 18 amino acids. V was clipped by 3 bases and J by 0 bases, with 18 bases between them. CDR3 sequence: CASSFSRRGRRSYNEQFF. The CDR3 nucleotides read TGTGCCAGCAGTTTTAGTAGAAGGGGACGGCGCTCCTACAATGAGCAGTTCTTC.